This TCR beta chain was recorded in a study of cytomegalovirus exposure and HLA in healthy donors. Amplification used 60 Vbeta primers and 13 Jbeta primers. Clones were sequenced by immunoSEQ multiplex PCR, and TCRdb holds only the in-frame ones, with some missing. In all, the sample yields 150,000 to 200,000 clones. Regarding this clone: Its target is not known.

This CDR3 has 15 amino acids. Trimming removed 2 bases from V and 3 bases from J, with 10 bases in between. The germline gives CDR1 SGHTA, CDR2 FQGTGA. Notes on the study in general: In a later analysis, specific HLA alleles were associated with some 16,000 TCR beta sequences at a 0.05 false discovery rate. Researchers catalogued roughly 170 TCR beta chains as cytomegalovirus-associated.

Sequenced: PBMCs. The chain couples TRBV7-3 to TRBJ2-2, with a tentative D call TRBD1 (6 bases). The sequence was collected from a man aged 25 to 40 in good health and CMV-seronegative. As DNA, the CDR3 is TGTGCCAGCAGCTTAGAACAGGGTGACACCGGGGAGCTGTTTTTT. Encoded protein: CASSLEQGDTGELFF.